These 9 T cell receptor beta chains came from one sample sequenced in a study of shared clonotypes between healthy human individuals. TCRdb keeps only in-frame clones here, not all; method: immunoSEQ multiplex PCR. The table includes millions of clones, around nine tenths detected once. The sequenced material came from naive CD4+ T cells sorted from blood. The subset: CD45RA+ positively selected. These receptors were collected from a man aged 18 to 29 in good health.

As regards this clone: The same CDR3 is also encoded by other DNA sequences in this sample. The chain is built from TRBV5-1 and TRBJ2-1; no reliable D call. The CDR3 length is 15 residues. The germline gives CDR1 SGHRS, CDR2 YFSETQ. V was trimmed by 1 base and J by 0 bases, leaving 8 bases between them. The CDR3 protein is CASSLLRSSYNEQFF. The CDR3 coding sequence is TGCGCCAGCAGCTTGCTACGAAGCTCCTACAATGAGCAGTTCTTC.

The V gene is TRBV10-3, the J gene TRBJ1-1; D ambiguous. Trimming left V 3 bases short and J 3 bases short, with 8 bases between. The germline V gene has CDR1 ENHRY and CDR2 SYGVKD. The CDR3 covers 13 residues. CDR3 in DNA: TGTGCCATCAGTGACTTGGTAGACACTGAAGCTTTCTTT. This gives the protein CAISDLVDTEAFF.

About this clone: This CDR3 is also generated by other DNA sequences in the sample. The chain couples TRBV7-2 to TRBJ2-5; TRBD2 matches 8 bases. From germline, CDR1 is SGHTA and CDR2 FQGNSA. Unmatched junction bases numbered 6, after V lost 1 base and J lost 5 bases. CDR3 length equals 15 residues. CDR3 sequence reads: CASSLVGGAAETQYF. The CDR3 region has the DNA TGTGCCAGCAGCTTAGTCGGGGGGGCCGCTGAGACCCAGTACTTC.

In this sample, this clone turned up once. V and J are TRBV19 and TRBJ1-2, with 9 bases that match TRBD1. Trimming removed 4 bases from V and 2 bases from J; junction bases left unmatched: 5. Germline CDR1 is LNHDA and CDR2 is SQIVND (reference sequence). This CDR3 spans 15 amino acids. CDR3 bases: TGTGCCAGTAGTACGTCCGGGACAGGGAACTATGGCTACACCTTC. Amino acid sequence: CASSTSGTGNYGYTF.

V and J are TRBV18 and TRBJ1-1; D is undetermined. V was cut by 3 bases and J by 4 bases, with 21 bases left in between. CDR3 size: 17 residues. CDR1 KGHSH and CDR2 LQKENI come from the germline V gene. The CDR3 DNA follows: TGTGCCAGCTCACCTGGGTTGGTCCAACAGCCTGGCACTGAAGCTTTCTTT. Its translation: CASSPGLVQQPGTEAFF.

The chain has TRBV7-2 and TRBJ2-3; 13 nucleotides align to TRBD2. This CDR3 contains 14 residues. Germline lookup yields CDR1 SGHTA and CDR2 FQGNSA. Trimming at V came to 5 bases and at J to 14 bases, leaving 10 bases not matched to a gene. The CDR3: CASSLGTSGMEMYF. The CDR3 coding sequence is TGTGCCAGCAGCCTCGGGACTAGCGGGATGGAGATGTATTTT.

V usage is TRBV28 and J usage is TRBJ2-7; D may be TRBD1 (5 bases). Germline CDR1 reads MDHEN; CDR2 reads SYDVKM. V dropped 2 bases and J dropped 2 bases, with 10 bases sitting between them. This CDR3 has 14 residues. CDR3 protein: CASSLPGKAYEQYF. As DNA, the CDR3 is TGTGCCAGCAGTTTACCAGGGAAGGCCTACGAGCAGTACTTC.

The V call is TRBV29-1, the J call TRBJ1-1, with 12 bases aligning to TRBD1. This CDR3 is built from 15 residues. V gave up 7 bases and J gave up 4 bases; unmatched junction bases: 10. Per the germline V gene, CDR1 is SQVTM and CDR2 is ANQGSEA. CDR3: CSAQPGQGARTEAFF. The CDR3 DNA reads as TGCAGCGCCCAGCCGGGACAGGGGGCGCGCACTGAAGCTTTCTTT.

The chain links TRBV6-5 to TRBJ2-7; 7 bases align to TRBD1. Germline-derived CDR1 and CDR2 are MNHEY and SVGAGI. V was pared by 6 bases and J by 4 bases, with 12 bases of the junction left unmatched. The CDR3 is made up of 15 amino acids. The CDR3 DNA follows: TGTGCCAGCAGGCAGGACAGGATCTTTTCTTACGAGCAGTACTTC. Amino acids: CASRQDRIFSYEQYF.